The rows below give T cell receptor beta chains drawn from one sample of a study of OX40 agonist ivuxolimab in advanced cancers. Assay: immunoSEQ multiplex PCR; the TCRdb copy retains only in-frame clones and omits some. The table includes over 85,000 clones, more than 85% detected once. The specimen comprised CD4+ or CD8+ T cells sorted from blood, sampled in a trial of the OX40 agonist ivuxolimab. The receptors shown here come from an adult with an advanced solid tumor such as melanoma, head and neck, liver or kidney cancer. The CDR3 runs from the conserved cysteine through the conserved F or W. The order of the fields is clone size, J gene, D gene, V gene, CDR3 protein, CDR3 DNA. The D gene is left open where the match is weak. Not all rows give a size; the values are once, few, many and, for expanded clones, a class.

NA TRBJ1-5 NA TRBV20-1 CSASRDQPQHF TGCAGTGCTAGTCGCGATCAGCCCCAGCATTTT
NA TRBJ1-1 NA TRBV15 CATSRGGGPTEAFF TGTGCCACCAGCAGAGGTGGGGGGCCCACTGAAGCTTTCTTT
NA TRBJ2-3 NA TRBV30 CAWSVRRGSSDTQYF TGTGCCTGGAGTGTACGCAGGGGATCGTCAGATACGCAGTATTTT
NA TRBJ2-1 TRBD2 TRBV7-9 CASILSGGSSYNEQFF TGTGCCAGCATCCTCAGCGGGGGGAGCTCCTACAATGAGCAGTTCTTC
NA TRBJ2-7 TRBD2 TRBV6-5 CASSTTSGGALQQYF TGTGCCAGCAGTACTACTAGCGGGGGAGCCCTCCAGCAGTACTTC
NA TRBJ2-7 NA TRBV14 CASSQRRQEVLSEQYF TGTGCCAGCAGTCAACGGAGACAGGAGGTTTTGAGCGAGCAGTACTTC
once TRBJ1-3 NA TRBV30 CAWTTQGPGNTIYF TGTGCCTGGACTACACAGGGACCCGGAAACACCATATATTTT
NA TRBJ1-2 TRBD1 TRBV10-3 CAISESGQAEGYTF TGTGCCATCAGTGAGTCCGGACAGGCAGAGGGCTACACCTTC
NA TRBJ1-1 NA TRBV29-1 CSVVEDRLNTEAFF TGCAGCGTTGTGGAGGACAGATTGAACACTGAAGCTTTCTTT
NA TRBJ1-5 NA TRBV7-9 CASSLAGRSNQPQHF TGTGCCAGCAGCTTAGCGGGACGAAGCAATCAGCCCCAGCATTTT
NA TRBJ2-3 NA TRBV7-9 CASSSRGYDTDTQYF TGTGCCAGCAGCTCCCGGGGGTACGACACAGATACGCAGTATTTT
NA TRBJ1-4 NA TRBV6-6 CASSRGTLAPEKLFF TGTGCCAGCAGTCGAGGGACCCTAGCCCCCGAAAAACTGTTTTTT
NA TRBJ2-1 TRBD2 TRBV5-4 CASSSIAGGPGEQFF TGTGCCAGCAGCTCTATAGCGGGGGGGCCGGGTGAGCAGTTCTTC
NA TRBJ2-3 NA TRBV6-5 CASSYLGGPDTQYF TGTGCCAGCAGTTACTTAGGGGGACCAGATACGCAGTATTTT
NA TRBJ1-5 NA TRBV28 CASSILNQPQHF TGTGCCAGCAGTATACTGAATCAGCCCCAGCATTTT
NA TRBJ1-5 NA TRBV2 CASSPQGEVQPQHF TGTGCCAGCAGTCCACAGGGCGAGGTTCAGCCCCAGCATTTT
NA TRBJ2-4 NA TRBV6-5 CASSYSRGFGNIQYF TGTGCCAGCAGTTACTCTAGGGGGTTCGGGAACATTCAGTACTTC
NA TRBJ1-3 NA TRBV7-9 CASSLSPVYGNTIYF TGTGCCAGCAGCCTATCCCCGGTATACGGAAACACCATATATTTT
NA TRBJ1-6 TRBD1 TRBV6-5 CASRTQGANSPLHF TGTGCCAGCCGGACACAGGGGGCTAATTCACCCCTCCACTTT
NA TRBJ2-5 NA TRBV28 CASSPPGQIRETQYF TGTGCCAGCAGTCCCCCCGGACAGATCCGAGAGACCCAGTACTTC
NA TRBJ2-7 NA TRBV4-3 CASSQVWSSYEQYF TGCGCCAGCAGCCAAGTATGGAGCTCCTACGAGCAGTACTTC
NA TRBJ1-3 NA TRBV5-4 CASSLGRGPPGNTIYF TGTGCCAGCAGCTTGGGCAGGGGCCCTCCCGGAAACACCATATATTTT
NA TRBJ1-6 TRBD1 TRBV5-5 CASSWDRGPANSPLHF TGTGCCAGCAGCTGGGACAGGGGGCCAGCTAATTCACCCCTCCACTTT
NA TRBJ2-7 NA TRBV28 CASKTGSYEQYF TGTGCCAGCAAAACCGGGAGCTACGAGCAGTACTTC
NA TRBJ1-5 TRBD1 TRBV2 CASRKSGQGNQPQHF TGTGCCAGCAGGAAATCGGGACAGGGGAATCAGCCCCAGCATTTT
NA TRBJ1-5 NA TRBV28 CASIGFGYSNQPQHF TGTGCCAGCATTGGGTTTGGTTATAGCAATCAGCCCCAGCATTTT
NA TRBJ2-7 TRBD1 TRBV10-3 CAISEWFLSNSTGGTYEQYF TGTGCCATCAGTGAGTGGTTTTTATCGAACTCGACAGGGGGGACCTACGAGCAGTACTTC
NA TRBJ1-3 TRBD1 TRBV6-6 CASSYDRAGNTIYF TGTGCCAGCAGCTACGACAGGGCTGGAAACACCATATATTTT
once TRBJ1-1 NA TRBV5-1 CASSFSGYTEAFF TGCGCCAGCAGCTTTTCGGGTTACACTGAAGCTTTCTTT
NA TRBJ2-3 TRBD2 TRBV4-3 CASSQGQFAGGITDTQYF TGCGCCAGCAGCCAAGGACAGTTCGCGGGAGGAATCACAGATACGCAGTATTTT
NA TRBJ2-1 NA TRBV7-3 CASSAAINNEQFF TGTGCCAGCAGTGCCGCGATAAATAATGAGCAGTTCTTC
NA TRBJ2-2 NA TRBV2 CASNNGYVTGELFF TGTGCCAGCAACAACGGCTATGTGACCGGGGAGCTGTTTTTT
NA TRBJ2-4 NA TRBV7-2 CASMGQNIQYF TGTGCCAGCATGGGCCAAAACATTCAGTACTTC
NA TRBJ1-4 NA TRBV5-1 CASSLGTANEKLFF TGCGCCAGCAGCTTGGGGACAGCGAATGAAAAACTGTTTTTT
NA TRBJ2-3 NA TRBV18 CASSPRMLVAGTDTQYF TGTGCCAGCTCACCACGGATGTTGGTAGCGGGCACAGATACGCAGTATTTT
NA TRBJ1-2 NA TRBV29-1 CSVANRLSGGYTF TGCAGCGTTGCCAATCGGCTCTCCGGAGGCTACACCTTC
NA TRBJ1-4 NA TRBV28 CASSSRRTVNNEKLFF TGTGCCAGCAGTTCGCGCAGGACCGTAAATAATGAAAAACTGTTTTTT